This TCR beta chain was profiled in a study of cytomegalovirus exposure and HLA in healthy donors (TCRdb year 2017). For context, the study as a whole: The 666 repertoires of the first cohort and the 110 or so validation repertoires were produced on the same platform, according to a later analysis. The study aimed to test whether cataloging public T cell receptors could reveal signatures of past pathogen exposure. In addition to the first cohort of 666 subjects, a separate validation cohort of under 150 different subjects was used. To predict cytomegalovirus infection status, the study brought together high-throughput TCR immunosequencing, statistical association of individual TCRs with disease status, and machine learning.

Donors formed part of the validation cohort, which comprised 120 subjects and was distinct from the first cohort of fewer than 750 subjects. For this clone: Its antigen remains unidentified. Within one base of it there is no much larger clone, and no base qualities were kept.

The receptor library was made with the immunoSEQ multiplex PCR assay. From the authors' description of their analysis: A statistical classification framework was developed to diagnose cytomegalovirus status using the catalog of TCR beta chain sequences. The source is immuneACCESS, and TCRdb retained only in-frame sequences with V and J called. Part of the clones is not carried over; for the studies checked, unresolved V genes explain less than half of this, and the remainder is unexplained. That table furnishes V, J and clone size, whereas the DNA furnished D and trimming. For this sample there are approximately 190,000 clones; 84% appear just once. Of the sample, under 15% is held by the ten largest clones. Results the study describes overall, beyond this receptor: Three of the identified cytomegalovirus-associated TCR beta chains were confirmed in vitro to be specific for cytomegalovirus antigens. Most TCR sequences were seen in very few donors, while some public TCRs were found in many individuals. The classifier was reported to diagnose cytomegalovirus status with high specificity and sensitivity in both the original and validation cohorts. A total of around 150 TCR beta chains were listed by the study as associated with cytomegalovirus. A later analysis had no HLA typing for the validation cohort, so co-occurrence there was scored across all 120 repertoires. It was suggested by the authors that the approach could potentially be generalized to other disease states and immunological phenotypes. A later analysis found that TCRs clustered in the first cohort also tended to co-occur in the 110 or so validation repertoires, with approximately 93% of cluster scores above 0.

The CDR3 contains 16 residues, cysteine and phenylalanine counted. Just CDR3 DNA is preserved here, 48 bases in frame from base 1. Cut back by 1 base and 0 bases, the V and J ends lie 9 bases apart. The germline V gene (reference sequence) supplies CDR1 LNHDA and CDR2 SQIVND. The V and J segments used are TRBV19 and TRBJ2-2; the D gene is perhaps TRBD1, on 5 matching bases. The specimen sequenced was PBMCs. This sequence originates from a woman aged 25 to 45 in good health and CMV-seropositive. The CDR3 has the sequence CASSIAQDPNTGELFF. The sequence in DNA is TGTGCCAGTAGTATAGCACAGGATCCGAACACCGGGGAGCTGTTTTTT.